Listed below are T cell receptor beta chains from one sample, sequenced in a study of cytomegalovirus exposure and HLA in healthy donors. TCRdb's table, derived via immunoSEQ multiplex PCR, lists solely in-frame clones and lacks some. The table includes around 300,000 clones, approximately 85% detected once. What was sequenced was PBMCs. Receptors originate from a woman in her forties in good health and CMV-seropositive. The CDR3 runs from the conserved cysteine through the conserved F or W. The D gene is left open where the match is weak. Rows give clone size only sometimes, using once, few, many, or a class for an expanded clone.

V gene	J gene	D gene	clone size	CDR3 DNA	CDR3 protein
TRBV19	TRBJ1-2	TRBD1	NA	TGTGCCAGTACACGGCCGGGACAGGGGATTAACTATGGCTACACCTTC	CASTRPGQGINYGYTF
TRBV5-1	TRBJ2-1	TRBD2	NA	TGCGCCAGCAGCAGCGGGAAAGGGTACAATGAGCAGTTCTTC	CASSSGKGYNEQFF
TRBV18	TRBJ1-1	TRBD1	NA	TGTGCCAGCTCACCGGACAGGGTTGAAGCTTTCTTT	CASSPDRVEAFF
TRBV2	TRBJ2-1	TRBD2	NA	TGTGCCAGCAGTGGGCTAGCGGGATTGCAGTTCTTC	CASSGLAGLQFF
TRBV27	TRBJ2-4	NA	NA	TGTGCCAGCAGACTCAGGTGGGTCAGGGGCGATGACAAAAACATTCAGTACTTC	CASRLRWVRGDDKNIQYF
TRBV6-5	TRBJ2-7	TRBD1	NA	TGTGCCAGCGGCCGGGACAGCCCCCACGAGCAGTACTTC	CASGRDSPHEQYF
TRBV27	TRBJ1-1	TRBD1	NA	TGTGCCAGCAGTTTAATAGGACAGGCGAACACTGAAGCTTTCTTT	CASSLIGQANTEAFF
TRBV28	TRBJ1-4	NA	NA	TGTGCCAGCAGTTTCCCAGGGACTATGGGGGAAAAACTGTTTTTT	CASSFPGTMGEKLFF
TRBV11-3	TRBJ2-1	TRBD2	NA	TGTGCCAGCAGCTTGAGCGCTAGCGGGGAGAAAGGTGAGCAGTTCTTC	CASSLSASGEKGEQFF
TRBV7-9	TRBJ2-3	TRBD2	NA	TGTGCCAGCAGCCCCATTGGCGGGAGGACAGATACGCAGTATTTT	CASSPIGGRTDTQYF
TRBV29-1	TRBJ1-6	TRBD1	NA	TGCAGCGTAGCTACAGGGGGACGGGGTTCACCCCTCCACTTT	CSVATGGRGSPLHF
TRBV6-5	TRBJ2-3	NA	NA	TGTGCCAGCAGTCCTGGGACTCTTACGCAGTATTTT	CASSPGTLTQYF
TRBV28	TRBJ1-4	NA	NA	TGTGCCAGCAGTTTCCGGACGCTCCAGGGTGAAAAACTGTTTTTT	CASSFRTLQGEKLFF
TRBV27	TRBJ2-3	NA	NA	TGTGCCAGCAGTCCGACCAGACAGGGCACAGATACGCAGTATTTT	CASSPTRQGTDTQYF
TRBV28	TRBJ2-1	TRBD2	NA	TGTGCCAGCAGTTTAGGATCACTGGGGACTAGCGGATCTTACAATGAGCAGTTCTTC	CASSLGSLGTSGSYNEQFF
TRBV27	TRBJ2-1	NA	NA	TGTGCCAGCAGTGCGAAGTACAATGAGCAGTTCTTC	CASSAKYNEQFF
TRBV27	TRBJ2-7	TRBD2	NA	TGTGCCAGCAGTTTGTCCCCTAGCGGGAGATCCTACGAGCAGTACTTC	CASSLSPSGRSYEQYF
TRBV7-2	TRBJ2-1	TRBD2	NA	TGTGCCAGCAGCAGGACTAGCGGGAGTTACAATGAGCAGTTCTTC	CASSRTSGSYNEQFF
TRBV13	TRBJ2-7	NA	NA	TGTGCCAGCAGCTTCAGAATCCGCTACGAGCAGTACTTC	CASSFRIRYEQYF
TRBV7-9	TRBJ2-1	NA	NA	TGTGCCAGCAGCCTACAGGGCTTTAAGGATGAGCAGTTCTTC	CASSLQGFKDEQFF
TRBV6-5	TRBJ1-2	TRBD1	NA	TGTGCCAGCAAAAGGGGACAGTTCGTTACTTGGGGCTACACCTTC	CASKRGQFVTWGYTF
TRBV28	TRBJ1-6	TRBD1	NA	TGTGCCAGCAGTGACTGGACAGGGGAAAATTCACCCCTCCACTTT	CASSDWTGENSPLHF
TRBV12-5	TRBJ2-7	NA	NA	TGTGCTAGTAGCGGTCCGAGCTCCTACGAGCAGTACTTC	CASSGPSSYEQYF
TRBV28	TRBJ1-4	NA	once	TGTGCCAGCAGGAAACGACAGGCAGGGCTGTTTTTT	CASRKRQAGLFF
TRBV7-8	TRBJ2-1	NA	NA	TGTGCCAGCAGCTTAGCCCGCAATGAGCAGTTCTTC	CASSLARNEQFF
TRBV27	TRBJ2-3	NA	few	TGTGCCAGCAGCAGGAGGGCTAGCACAGATACGCAGTATTTT	CASSRRASTDTQYF
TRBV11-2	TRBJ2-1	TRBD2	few	TGTGCCAGCAGTCCCCGACTAGCGGGAGTAATAAATGAGCAGTTCTTC	CASSPRLAGVINEQFF
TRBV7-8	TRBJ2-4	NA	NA	TGTGCCAGCAGCTTAGCACTAGGGAGGACTGGGAACATTCAGTACTTC	CASSLALGRTGNIQYF